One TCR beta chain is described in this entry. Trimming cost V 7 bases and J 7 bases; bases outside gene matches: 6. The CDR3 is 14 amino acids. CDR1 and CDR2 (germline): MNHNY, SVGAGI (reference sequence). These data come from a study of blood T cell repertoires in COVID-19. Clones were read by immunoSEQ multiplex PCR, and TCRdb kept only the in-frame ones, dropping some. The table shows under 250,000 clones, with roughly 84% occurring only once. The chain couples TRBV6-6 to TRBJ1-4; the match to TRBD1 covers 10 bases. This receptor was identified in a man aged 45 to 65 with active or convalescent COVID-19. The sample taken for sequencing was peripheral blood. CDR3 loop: CASTYGQGGEKLFF. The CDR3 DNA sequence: TGTGCCAGCACCTACGGACAGGGGGGTGAAAAACTGTTTTTT.